The 5 T cell receptor beta chains given below trace back to one sample, sequenced in a study of identical twins. TCRdb re-derived calls from the 5' RACE reads in MiXCR, one entry per CDR3 protein. The sample lists 200,000 to 250,000 distinct CDR3 sequences; more than 9.5% were seen once. These sequences were also reported in another study, on yellow fever vaccine responses in identical twins.

The material sequenced was memory (CD45RO+) T cells sorted from blood. These receptors all come from a woman aged 18-29 years in good health.

In this sample, this clonotype turned up many times. The V call is TRBV28, the J call TRBJ2-1; D is perhaps TRBD1 (6 bases). In germline, CDR1 is MDHEN, CDR2 SYDVKM. V was pared by 3 bases and J by 5 bases, with 11 bases between. CDR3 length: 14 amino acids. The CDR3 here is CASSFKGGNNEQFF. The DNA for the CDR3 is TGTGCCAGCAGTTTTAAAGGGGGAAACAATGAGCAGTTCTTC. Combining the CDR3 with reference TRBV28 and TRBJ2-1 gives the whole variable domain DVKVTQSSRYLVKRTGEKVFLECVQDMDHENMFWYRQDPGLGLRLIYFSYDVKMKEKGDIPEGYSVSREKKERFSLILESASTNQTSMYLCASSFKGGNNEQFFGPGTRLTVL.

The table lists this clonotype with a few counts. DNA for the CDR3: TGCAGCGTTTCGGCGGACGGAGAGCAGTACTTC. Its protein is CSVSADGEQYF. The rearrangement uses TRBV29-1 and TRBJ2-7; the D is unclear. The CDR3 extends over 11 amino acids. Trimming stripped 5 bases from V and 7 bases from J, with 12 bases between. The germline V gene encodes CDR1 SQVTM and CDR2 ANQGSEA.

This clonotype was seen a handful of times. The rearrangement uses TRBV6-1 and TRBJ2-7; no reliable D call. CDR3 size: 16 residues. CDR1 and CDR2 from the germline V gene are MNHNS and SASEGT. V was cut by 2 bases and J by 4 bases, with 18 bases left in between. CDR3 sequence (DNA): TGTGCCAGCAGTGAAATGGGTGACACCTTTTGGTACGAGCAGTACTTC. It translates to CASSEMGDTFWYEQYF.

This clonotype was observed at least ten times. The J gene is TRBJ2-1, the V gene TRBV4-3, with TRBD2 matching over 8 bases. Germline CDR1 and CDR2: LGHNA and YSLEER. V gave up 3 bases and J gave up 3 bases; unmatched junction bases: 13. CDR3 length: 18 amino acids. The CDR3: CASSQDGGERGVYNEQFF. CDR3 nucleotide sequence: TGCGCCAGCAGCCAGGACGGGGGGGAACGGGGGGTCTACAATGAGCAGTTCTTC.

This clonotype has at least ten counts. The rearrangement links TRBV4-2 to TRBJ2-7; 9 bases match TRBD2. This CDR3 is 15 amino acids long. Germline V lookup: CDR1 LGHNA, CDR2 YNFKEQ. The junction had 4 bases not matched to a gene; V was cut back by 1 base and J by 3 bases. CDR3 sequence reads: CASSQGLAENYEQYF. CDR3 sequence (DNA): TGTGCCAGCAGCCAAGGACTAGCGGAGAACTACGAGCAGTACTTC.